The 21 T cell receptor beta chains presented below share a single source sample, sequenced in a study of blood T cells in healthy people across ages. It was with a sample-barcoded 5' primer and a J-beta primer mix that a second PCR of about 6 to 12 cycles was run. Using its own MiXCR run on the 5' RACE reads, TCRdb lists one record per CDR3 protein. The sample lists approximately 800,000 distinct CDR3 sequences, about 62% occurring once. Sequenced: blood. These receptor sequences come from a young man in good health.

The chain couples TRBV6-1 to TRBJ2-3; D call uncertain. The CDR3 totals 13 residues. The V gene lost 8 bases and the J gene lost 7 bases, with 16 bases spanning the gap. CDR1 is MNHNS, CDR2 SASEGT, per germline. CDR3 nucleotide sequence: TGTGCCAGCGAAGATTGGGCTCACTATACGCAGTATTTT. Its translation: CASEDWAHYTQYF.

The V and J genes are TRBV20-1 and TRBJ2-7; the match to TRBD2 covers 8 bases. This CDR3 has 18 amino acids. Germline V gene sequence: CDR1 DFQATT, CDR2 SNEGSKA (reference sequence). The V segment lost 3 bases and the J segment 1 base; nucleotides outside the gene matches: 17. CDR3 sequence: CSASRPYTSGYSSYEQYF. Written as DNA, the CDR3 is TGCAGTGCTAGCCGGCCTTATACTAGCGGATATTCTTCCTACGAGCAGTACTTC.

The CDR3 DNA reads as TGTGCCAGCAGCTTGCTAGGACACTACTACGAGCAGTACTTC. Translated, it gives CASSLLGHYYEQYF. The J gene is TRBJ2-7, the V gene TRBV7-2, with a tentative D call TRBD1 (5 bases). Trimming shortened V by 3 bases and J by 3 bases, and 12 bases separated the two germline ends. Germline V gene lookup returns CDR1 SGHTA and CDR2 FQGNSA. This CDR3 has 14 residues.

In this sample, this clonotype turned up a few times. V usage is TRBV20-1 and J usage is TRBJ2-3; D ambiguous. The CDR3 length is 12 residues. V lost 0 bases and J 2 bases, leaving 3 bases between the germline ends. Germline V gene sequence: CDR1 DFQATT, CDR2 SNEGSKA (reference sequence). DNA for the CDR3: TGCAGTGCTAGAGAGGACACAGATACGCAGTATTTT. It is translated as CSAREDTDTQYF.

J is TRBJ2-7 and V is TRBV7-2, with a possible D match to TRBD2 (5 bases). This CDR3 has 12 residues. The germline CDR1 and CDR2 sequences are SGHTA and FQGNSA. Trimming took off 6 bases at V and 6 bases at J, with 12 bases between the two ends. The CDR3 nucleotides are TGTGCCAGCAGTCTAAGAGGGTCCGAGCAGTACTTC. Its protein is CASSLRGSEQYF. Drawing the rest from reference TRBV7-2 and TRBJ2-7, the complete variable domain is GAGVSQSPSNKVTEKGKDVELRCDPISGHTALYWYRQSLGQGLEFLIYFQGNSAPDKSGLPSDRFSAERTGGSVSTLTIQRTQQEDSAVYLCASSLRGSEQYFGPGTRLTVT.

The rearrangement joins TRBV7-2 to TRBJ2-5; TRBD2 agrees at 8 bases. This CDR3 spans 16 amino acids. The germline CDR1 and CDR2 sequences are SGHTA and FQGNSA. Trimming removed 2 bases from V and 5 bases from J; junction bases left unmatched: 10. The CDR3 DNA reads TGTGCCAGCAGCTTAAGTACGGCGGGGGGCGGGGAGACCCAGTACTTC. Amino acid sequence: CASSLSTAGGGETQYF.

This rearrangement joins TRBV5-1 to TRBJ2-1, with D perhaps TRBD1 (6 bases). Germline CDR1 SGHRS, CDR2 YFSETQ. CDR3 size: 14 residues. Deletions cut 0 bases from V and 8 bases from J, with 12 bases between. The CDR3, as DNA: TGCGCCAGCAGCTTGGAGTGGGCAGGGGATGAGCAGTTCTTC. It encodes CASSLEWAGDEQFF. Together with reference TRBV5-1 and TRBJ2-1, the CDR3 gives the full variable domain: KAGVTQTPRYLIKTRGQQVTLSCSPISGHRSVSWYQQTPGQGLQFLFEYFSETQRNKGNFPGRFSGRQFSNSRSEMNVSTLELGDSALYLCASSLEWAGDEQFFGPGTRLTVL.

This clonotype was seen more than once but under ten times. The rearrangement uses TRBV25-1 and TRBJ1-1; tentatively, D is TRBD1 (5 bases). This CDR3 spans 15 amino acids. Trimming shortened V by 6 bases and J by 4 bases, and 18 bases separated the two germline ends. Germline V CDR1 and CDR2: MGHDK, SYGVNS. The CDR3 region is CASRRSGDFGTEAFF. The CDR3 bases are TGTGCCAGCAGACGCAGTGGGGACTTCGGCACTGAAGCTTTCTTT.

The sample holds a few counts of this clonotype. The rearrangement uses TRBV6-2 or TRBV6-3 and TRBJ1-1; 9 nucleotides match TRBD1. V trimming: 5 bases; J trimming: 3 bases; junction bases outside the gene matches: 4. This CDR3 has 14 amino acids. Germline CDR1 MNHEY, CDR2 SVGEGT. DNA of the CDR3: TGTGCCAGCAGTCCGGGACAGGGTGACACTGAAGCTTTCTTT. Amino acid sequence: CASSPGQGDTEAFF.

This clonotype has more than one count but fewer than ten. V and J are TRBV5-1 and TRBJ1-1; TRBD1 aligns across 9 bases. In germline, CDR1 is SGHRS, CDR2 YFSETQ. This CDR3 comprises 15 residues. Germline trimming cut 4 bases from V and 4 bases from J; bases unmatched to any gene: 8. In DNA, the CDR3 is TGCGCCAGCAGCCCCACGACAGGGGGTTTCACTGAAGCTTTCTTT. Residues: CASSPTTGGFTEAFF.

This clonotype turned up a few times. The V gene is TRBV10-3, the J gene TRBJ2-7; 12 positions agree with TRBD2. Germline CDR1 and CDR2: ENHRY and SYGVKD. Trimming took 6 bases from V and 5 from J; bases not matched to a gene: 8. CDR3 length: 15 amino acids. The chain's CDR3 is CAIRERLAGVDEQYF. As DNA, the CDR3 is TGTGCCATCAGGGAGAGACTAGCGGGAGTTGACGAGCAGTACTTC.

The chain carries TRBV20-1 and TRBJ2-3, with D possibly TRBD2 on 6 matching bases. Trimming took off 3 bases at V and 4 bases at J, with 11 bases between the two ends. CDR3 length: 13 amino acids. Germline V lookup: CDR1 DFQATT, CDR2 SNEGSKA (reference sequence). This chain's CDR3 is CSARMAGSDTQYF. The CDR3 region has the DNA TGCAGTGCTAGGATGGCGGGATCAGATACGCAGTATTTT.

The V call is TRBV9, the J call TRBJ2-7; the match to TRBD1 covers 10 bases. Germline V CDR1 and CDR2: SGDLS, YYNGEE. Trimming removed 0 bases from V and 4 bases from J; junction bases left unmatched: 4. This CDR3 is 15 amino acids long. The CDR3 protein is CASSVGGQGVYEQYF. CDR3 nucleotide sequence: TGTGCCAGCAGCGTAGGTGGACAGGGGGTGTACGAGCAGTACTTC.

The V call is TRBV25-1, the J call TRBJ2-1, with 9 bases aligning to TRBD1. The CDR3 totals 15 residues. V lost 7 bases, J lost 8 bases, and 12 bases stayed unmatched. Per the germline V gene, CDR1 is MGHDK and CDR2 is SYGVNS. CDR3 bases: TGTGCCAGCATCAGGGGACAGGGAGGTATCGATGAGCAGTTCTTC. This encodes CASIRGQGGIDEQFF.

This clonotype has only a few counts. The rearrangement joins TRBV5-1 to TRBJ2-7; D uncertain. Germline-derived CDR1 and CDR2 are SGHRS and YFSETQ. The CDR3 has 15 amino acids. V dropped 0 bases and J dropped 1 base, with 11 bases sitting between them. CDR3 loop: CASSLDRPPSYEQYF. The CDR3 coding sequence is TGCGCCAGCAGCTTGGATAGGCCGCCTTCCTACGAGCAGTACTTC.

This clonotype was detected a few times. V is TRBV12-3 or TRBV12-4 and J is TRBJ2-4, with TRBD1 matching over 11 bases. The end of the DNA aligns better with TRBJ2-7, so the J call may be wrong. This CDR3 is 17 amino acids long. Written as DNA, the CDR3 is TGTGCCAGCAGTTTGGCCAGGACAGGGGGCCGTTTCTACGAGCAGTACTTC. It specifies CASSLARTGGRFYEQYF.

The chain couples TRBV28 to TRBJ2-1; 8 positions match TRBD1. The V and J ends lost 3 bases and 7 bases, in that order; junction bases with no gene match: 11. The length of the CDR3 is 16 residues. Per the germline V gene, CDR1 is MDHEN and CDR2 is SYDVKM. CDR3 bases: TGTGCCAGCAGTTTGCGGTGGCAGGGGGCGCGAAATGAGCAGTTCTTC. Protein: CASSLRWQGARNEQFF.

As for this clonotype: A much larger clone is a single base away; this may be a read error. The chain links TRBV6-5 to TRBJ1-2, with TRBD1 as a possible D gene (6 bases). The V gene lost 0 bases and the J gene lost 1 base, with 9 bases spanning the gap. Per germline, CDR1 MNHEY and CDR2 SVGAGI. CDR3 length: 15 amino acids. The CDR3 nucleotides are TGTGCCAGCAGTTACTCGAGGGGGATTAACTATGGCTACACCTTC. Its translation: CASSYSRGINYGYTF.

Here the CDR3 reads CASSQESEVNYGYTF. CDR3 coding DNA: TGTGCCAGCAGCCAAGAAAGTGAAGTGAACTATGGCTACACCTTC. The J gene is TRBJ1-2, the V gene TRBV4-2; no firm D call. CDR1 is LGHNA and CDR2 is YNFKEQ in the germline V gene. V lost 0 bases, J lost 2 bases, and 10 bases lay in between. The CDR3 consists of 15 residues.

CDR3 sequence reads: CSAPHGPILEQYF. CDR3 DNA: TGCAGTGCCCCACACGGACCAATTCTTGAGCAGTACTTC. The chain joins TRBV20-1 to TRBJ2-4; D not certain. CDR1 is DFQATT, CDR2 SNEGSKA, per germline (reference sequence). With 6 bases removed from V and 13 bases from J, the gap between germline ends came to 22 bases. The CDR3 totals 13 residues.

This chain links TRBV21-1 with TRBJ2-1; the listed D gene, TRBD2, was not tested against the DNA. TRBV21-1 is a listed pseudogene. The CDR3 contains 16 residues. CDR3 in DNA: TGTGCCAGCAGCAAAGGAGCGGGGGGTTCCTACAATGAGCAGTTCTTC. It specifies CASSKGAGGSYNEQFF.